This T cell receptor beta chain was observed in a study of blood T cell repertoires in COVID-19 (dated by TCRdb to about 2020). Background on the whole study: Samples covering the acute and convalescent phases of COVID-19 were provided by collaborators in the United States, Italy and Spain. The prospective study material was composed of cDNA or gDNA derived from T cells, B-cell-depleted T cells, or PBMCs. The dataset comprised deeply sampled blood TCRbeta repertoires from subjects exposed to, actively infected with, or recovered from COVID-19. The repertoires were made available in a free public database intended to serve as a resource for research on the immune response to SARS-CoV-2. The samples were drawn from the first 160 participants of the ongoing ImmuneRACE study and from some 1,300 subjects provided by 6 global collaborators. Sample metadata almost always included a de-identified subject ID, COVID-19 status, age in years and sex. Where HLA class I and class II types were available, the types were taken from metadata supplied by the sample provider, not from assay-based typing. Paper-wide results and their limitations: Clinical and demographic metadata were provided uncurated, with the amount varying by source and participant.

The immunoSEQ Assay, a bias-controlled multiplex PCR, was used to amplify TCRbeta CDR3 regions from genomic DNA. Per the authors' processing: Nucleated cell counts per sample were estimated from amplification of reference gene primers within the assay. Sequence reads were collapsed and filtered to measure the absolute abundance of every unique TCRbeta CDR3 rearrangement. For each sample, productive Simpson clonality was calculated by taking the square root of Simpson's diversity index across productive rearrangements. Drawn from immuneACCESS, this table holds only the in-frame rearrangements with V and J called that TCRdb kept. Clones are partly lost; checked studies trace under half to an unresolved V gene and leave the rest unexplained. D and trimming were read from the DNA, whereas the V and J calls and clone size are those reported in that table. The sample data list around 150,000 clones, and approximately 87% of these were observed just once. Together, the top ten hold more than 4% of the sample.

Collaborating institutions collected whole blood in K2EDTA tubes following their own protocols. Collaborator samples were shipped for TCRbeta analysis as frozen whole blood, isolated PBMCs, or DNA extracted from either sample type. For CDR1 and CDR2, the germline V gene lists LGHNA and YNFKEQ. V loses 1 base, J loses 4 bases, and the germline ends lie 12 bases apart. Taken from cysteine to phenylalanine, the CDR3 has 15 residues. Only the CDR3 portion is preserved as DNA: 45 bases, with reading frame beginning at the first base. Worth noting for this clone: Its recognized antigen is unknown. No per-base quality is available; no much larger clone lies one base away.

The V and J segments used are TRBV4-2 and TRBJ2-3; 5 matching bases give a weak D call of TRBD2. This receptor was obtained from a woman aged 35 to 49 with acute or convalescent COVID-19. Sample: peripheral blood. The nucleotides read TGTGCCAGCAGCCAAGTTGAGGGCGAGGCAGATACGCAGTATTTT. This encodes CASSQVEGEADTQYF.